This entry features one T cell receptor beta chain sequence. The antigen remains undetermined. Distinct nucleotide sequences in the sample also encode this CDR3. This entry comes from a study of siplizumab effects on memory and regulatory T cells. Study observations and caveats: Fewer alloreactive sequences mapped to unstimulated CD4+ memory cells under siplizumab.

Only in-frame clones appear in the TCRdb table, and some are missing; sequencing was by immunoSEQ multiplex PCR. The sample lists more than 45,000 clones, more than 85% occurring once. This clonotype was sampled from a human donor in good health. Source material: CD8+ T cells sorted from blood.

The CDR3 sequence: CASSQEEWQRHAKNIQYF. The CDR3 coding sequence is TGCGCCAGCAGCCAAGAAGAATGGCAGAGGCACGCCAAAAACATTCAGTACTTC. The rearrangement joins TRBV4-1 to TRBJ2-4; no clear D. The CDR3 consists of 18 residues. The V end lost 0 bases, the J end lost 1 base, and 16 bases lay between the germline ends. Germline V gives CDR1 MGHRA, CDR2 YSYEKL.